This T cell receptor (beta chain) was found in a study of blood T cell repertoires in COVID-19. Study information: Sources were T cells, B-cell-depleted T cells, or PBMCs; the material itself was cDNA or gDNA.

The CDR3 extends over 10 amino acids. V dropped 7 bases and J dropped 4 bases, with 8 bases sitting between them. The germline V gene has CDR1 SQVTM and CDR2 ANQGSEA. The method was immunoSEQ multiplex PCR; TCRdb's version includes in-frame clones alone and lacks a portion of them. The data contain about 150,000 clones, roughly 75% of them singletons. The material sequenced was PBMCs or T cells enriched from blood (not recorded which). This TCR came from a woman aged 50 to 60 who had recovered from COVID-19. The chain combines TRBV29-1 with TRBJ2-7, with TRBD1 as a possible D gene (6 bases). The CDR3 spells CSATGYEQYF. CDR3 nucleotide sequence: TGCAGCGCGACAGGTTACGAGCAGTACTTC.